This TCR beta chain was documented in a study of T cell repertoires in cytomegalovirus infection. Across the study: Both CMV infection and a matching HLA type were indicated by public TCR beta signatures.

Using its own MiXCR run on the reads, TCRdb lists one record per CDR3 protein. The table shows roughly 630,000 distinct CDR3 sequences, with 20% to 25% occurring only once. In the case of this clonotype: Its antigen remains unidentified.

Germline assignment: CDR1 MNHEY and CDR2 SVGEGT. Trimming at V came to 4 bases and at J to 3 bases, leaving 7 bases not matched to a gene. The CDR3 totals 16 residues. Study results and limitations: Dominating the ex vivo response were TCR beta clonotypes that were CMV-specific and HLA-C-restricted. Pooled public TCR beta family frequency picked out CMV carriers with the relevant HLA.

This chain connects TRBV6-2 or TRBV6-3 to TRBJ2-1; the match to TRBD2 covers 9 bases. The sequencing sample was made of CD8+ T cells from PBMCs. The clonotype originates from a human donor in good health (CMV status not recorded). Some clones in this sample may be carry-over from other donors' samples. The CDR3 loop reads CASSLTGTSRYNEQFF. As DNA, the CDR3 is TGTGCCAGCAGTTTAACCGGGACTAGCCGCTACAATGAGCAGTTCTTC.